The TCR beta chain under discussion was sequenced for a study of patients and donors after allogeneic stem cell transplantation. Trimming removed 2 bases from V and 6 bases from J, with 8 bases in between. The CDR3 contains 13 residues. Germline loops: CDR1 SGHDT, CDR2 YYEEEE. This clonotype has more than one count but fewer than ten. One entry per CDR3 protein results from TCRdb running MiXCR on the RT-PCR reads. The sample includes 17,000 or so distinct CDR3 sequences, roughly 27% seen only once; the top ten take under 45%. The sequenced material came from blood, either unsorted or a sorted T cell fraction (not recorded which). This sequence was found in a human donor who was either an allogeneic HSCT recipient or a stem cell or donor lymphocyte infusion donor (not recorded which). It is not recorded whose cells these are; they may come from a transplant donor. The chain carries TRBV5-6 and TRBJ1-4, with D unresolved. The CDR3 DNA is TGTGCCAGCAGCTTTAAAATTGATGAAAAACTGTTTTTT. Its translation: CASSFKIDEKLFF. The whole variable domain, filled in from reference TRBV5-6 and TRBJ1-4, reads DAGVTQSPTHLIKTRGQQVTLRCSPKSGHDTVSWYQQALGQGPQFIFQYYEEEERQRGNFPDRFSGHQFPNYSSELNVNALLLGDSALYLCASSFKIDEKLFFGSGTQLSVL.